The 5 T cell receptor beta chains below were found in one sample sequenced in a study of CD8 T cells in Susac syndrome. Reverse transcription of about 0.5 to 1 ug RNA used random hexamers. TCRdb processed the immunoSEQ multiplex PCR reads anew with MiXCR; each CDR3 protein has one entry. Among 250,000 to 350,000 distinct CDR3 sequences listed, roughly 84% were seen once. Material for sequencing was CD8+ T cells from PBMCs. The origin of the receptors is a human donor with multiple sclerosis.

This clonotype was seen once. The chain is built from TRBV3-1 and TRBJ2-5, with D unresolved. CDR1 is LGHDT, CDR2 YNNKEL, per germline (reference sequence). The CDR3 is 13 residues long. V was shortened by 7 bases and J by 4 bases, with 13 bases between the two germline ends. The CDR3 loop reads CASTPEMGETQYF. The CDR3, as DNA: TGTGCCAGCACCCCGGAGATGGGAGAGACCCAGTACTTC.

The chain has TRBV9 and TRBJ1-1; tentatively, D is TRBD1 (5 bases). Germline V CDR1 and CDR2: SGDLS, YYNGEE. CDR3 length: 14 residues. Trimming cost V 7 bases and J 0 bases, with 13 bases left between them. The CDR3: CASGPGGMNTEAFF. In DNA, the CDR3 is TGTGCCAGCGGCCCGGGGGGGATGAACACTGAAGCTTTCTTT.

V gene TRBV6-5 combines with J gene TRBJ2-3; no clear D gene. The V gene's germline CDR1 is MNHEY and CDR2 SVGAGI. V was shortened by 3 bases and J by 1 base, with 11 bases between the two germline ends. This CDR3 is built from 15 residues. The CDR3 here is CASSYKPTGTDTQYF. The CDR3 bases are TGTGCCAGCAGTTATAAGCCCACGGGCACAGATACGCAGTATTTT.

The chain uses TRBV2 and TRBJ1-2; tentatively, D is TRBD1 (5 bases). The CDR3 covers 16 residues. The germline V gene encodes CDR1 SNHLY and CDR2 FYNNEI. Trimming took off 3 bases at V and 8 bases at J, with 22 bases between the two ends. CDR3 loop: CASSDPGHQIIKGYTF. In DNA, the CDR3 is TGTGCCAGCAGTGACCCGGGGCACCAGATAATTAAGGGCTACACCTTC.

The chain employs TRBV9 and TRBJ1-4; 9 nucleotides agree with TRBD1. Trimming removed 0 bases from V and 5 bases from J; junction bases left unmatched: 2. Looked up from germline, CDR1 is SGDLS and CDR2 is YYNGEE. The length of the CDR3 is 15 residues. The CDR3 nucleotides are TGTGCCAGCAGCGTAGGCGGGACAGGGAATGAAAAACTGTTTTTT. Protein: CASSVGGTGNEKLFF.